This TCR beta chain was captured by sequencing in a study of blood T cell repertoires in COVID-19. Study background: Samples came from the United States, Italy and Spain, spanning acute and convalescent COVID-19.

The trim removed 0 bases at V and 7 bases at J, leaving 8 bases unmatched. The CDR3 length is 15 residues. Germline-derived CDR1 and CDR2 are MGHRA and YSYEKL. Original handling: Estimation of nucleated cell counts was performed using reference gene primer amplification. Sequenced by immunoSEQ multiplex PCR; TCRdb stores in-frame clones only, minus some. D and trimming were read from the DNA, whereas the V and J calls and clone size are those reported in that table. The sample contains 300,000 or so clones, 85% to 90% of which appear only once. The sample taken for sequencing was peripheral blood. This chain uses TRBV4-1 with TRBJ1-2; 7 nucleotides align to TRBD1. This receptor was taken from a woman in her forties with acute or convalescent COVID-19. CDR3 sequence (DNA): TGCGCCAGCAGCCAAGATGTGAGGGGGCGGGTTGGCTACACCTTC. Translating it yields CASSQDVRGRVGYTF.